A selection of T cell receptor beta chains follows, all from one sample in a study of a mutant IDH1 vaccine in newly diagnosed glioma. The table came from immunoSEQ multiplex PCR; TCRdb's copy has only in-frame clones and leaves some out. The sample records 80,000 to 100,000 clones, about 80% being singletons. This sample comprised PBMCs, obtained from a glioma patient treated with radiotherapy, temozolomide or both. The receptor set was obtained from a middle-aged man with glioma. Some clones in this sample may be carry-over from other donors' samples. The CDR3 runs from the conserved cysteine through the conserved F or W. Fields, in order: V gene, clone size, J gene, D gene, CDR3 DNA, CDR3 protein. A D gene is named only where the DNA matches it firmly. Part of the rows lack a size; the others show once, few, many or a class for expanded clones.

v_call: TRBV5-4; clone_size: -; j_call: TRBJ1-6; d_call: -; cdr3_nt: TGTGCCAGCAGCCAACAGGGCCCCAATTCACCCCTCCACTTT; cdr3_aa: CASSQQGPNSPLHF
v_call: TRBV19; clone_size: -; j_call: TRBJ2-7; d_call: TRBD2; cdr3_nt: TGTGCCAGTAGCCCAAAAGCGGGACGCTCCTACGAGCAGTACTTC; cdr3_aa: CASSPKAGRSYEQYF
v_call: TRBV5-6; clone_size: -; j_call: TRBJ2-7; d_call: -; cdr3_nt: TGTGCCAGCAGCTTGCGGCTGACTGACGAGCAGTACTTC; cdr3_aa: CASSLRLTDEQYF
v_call: TRBV5-1; clone_size: once; j_call: TRBJ2-7; d_call: -; cdr3_nt: TGCGCCAGCAGCTTGGGAGCAGGGTCCTACGAGCAGTACTTC; cdr3_aa: CASSLGAGSYEQYF
v_call: TRBV30; clone_size: -; j_call: TRBJ1-1; d_call: -; cdr3_nt: TGTGCCTGGAGGACTCCAAGTGGGACTGAAGCTTTCTTT; cdr3_aa: CAWRTPSGTEAFF
v_call: TRBV5-1; clone_size: once; j_call: TRBJ2-1; d_call: -; cdr3_nt: TGCGCCAGCAGCTTGGAGGGGGGGGCCTCTTACAATGAGCAGTTCTTC; cdr3_aa: CASSLEGGASYNEQFF
v_call: TRBV28; clone_size: -; j_call: TRBJ2-7; d_call: -; cdr3_nt: -; cdr3_aa: CASSFSVRGDYEQYF
v_call: TRBV5-6; clone_size: -; j_call: TRBJ2-1; d_call: -; cdr3_nt: TGTGCCAGCAGCCTCCGGGGCGGTAGCGCCTACAATGAGCAGTTCTTC; cdr3_aa: CASSLRGGSAYNEQFF
v_call: TRBV27; clone_size: -; j_call: TRBJ2-2; d_call: -; cdr3_nt: TGTGCCAGCAGTTCCACAGGGATGAACACCGGGGAGCTGTTTTTT; cdr3_aa: CASSSTGMNTGELFF
v_call: TRBV5-1; clone_size: -; j_call: TRBJ2-1; d_call: TRBD1; cdr3_nt: TGCGCCAGCAGCTCCCGGACAGGGACCCGCGGGGAGCAGTTCTTC; cdr3_aa: CASSSRTGTRGEQFF
v_call: TRBV2; clone_size: -; j_call: TRBJ2-3; d_call: -; cdr3_nt: TGTGCCAGCAGTGAAGTGGATACGCAGTATTTT; cdr3_aa: CASSEVDTQYF
v_call: TRBV6-5; clone_size: -; j_call: TRBJ1-1; d_call: -; cdr3_nt: TGTGCCAGCAGTCTTAGCGTGAACACTGAAGCTTTCTTT; cdr3_aa: CASSLSVNTEAFF
v_call: TRBV9; clone_size: -; j_call: TRBJ1-2; d_call: -; cdr3_nt: TGTGCCAGCAGCGTAGGGGGGGCTGGTGGCTACACCTTC; cdr3_aa: CASSVGGAGGYTF
v_call: TRBV4-1; clone_size: -; j_call: TRBJ1-6; d_call: -; cdr3_nt: TGCGCCAGCAGCCAAATCCAAGGGACGGACAATTCACCCCTCCACTTT; cdr3_aa: CASSQIQGTDNSPLHF
v_call: TRBV6-1; clone_size: -; j_call: TRBJ2-2; d_call: -; cdr3_nt: TGTGCCAGCAGTACGGAACCCGGGGAGCTGTTTTTT; cdr3_aa: CASSTEPGELFF
v_call: TRBV6-1; clone_size: few; j_call: TRBJ2-7; d_call: -; cdr3_nt: TGTGCCAGCAATGGGGGACAATCCTACGAGCAGTACTTC; cdr3_aa: CASNGGQSYEQYF
v_call: TRBV6-5; clone_size: -; j_call: TRBJ1-2; d_call: -; cdr3_nt: TGTGCCAGCAGGAGGACCGGGACCTATGGCTACACCTTC; cdr3_aa: CASRRTGTYGYTF
v_call: TRBV14; clone_size: -; j_call: TRBJ1-1; d_call: TRBD1; cdr3_nt: TGTGCCAGCAGAGGGGGACAGGGGGCTTTCTTT; cdr3_aa: CASRGGQGAFF
v_call: TRBV9; clone_size: -; j_call: TRBJ1-1; d_call: -; cdr3_nt: TGTGCCAGCAGCGTAGCGACGGGGGCTGAAGCTTTCTTT; cdr3_aa: CASSVATGAEAFF
v_call: TRBV5-1; clone_size: -; j_call: TRBJ2-7; d_call: -; cdr3_nt: TGCGCCAGCAGCGTTCTGAGGGCCGACTACGAGCAGTACTTC; cdr3_aa: CASSVLRADYEQYF
v_call: TRBV10-3; clone_size: -; j_call: TRBJ1-1; d_call: -; cdr3_nt: TGTGCCATCAGTGAAGAGATCCCGAACACTGAAGCTTTCTTT; cdr3_aa: CAISEEIPNTEAFF
v_call: TRBV6-5; clone_size: -; j_call: TRBJ1-1; d_call: -; cdr3_nt: TGTGCCAGCAGTTACTCGGACGTGGGGAACACTGAAGCTTTCTTT; cdr3_aa: CASSYSDVGNTEAFF
v_call: TRBV11-2; clone_size: -; j_call: TRBJ2-7; d_call: -; cdr3_nt: TGTGCCAGCAGCTTAGGGACGGTTTCCTACGAGCAGTACTTC; cdr3_aa: CASSLGTVSYEQYF
v_call: TRBV5-4; clone_size: -; j_call: TRBJ1-2; d_call: -; cdr3_nt: TGTGCCAGCAGCTTCAGTAATCGGGCAGACTATGGCTACACCTTC; cdr3_aa: CASSFSNRADYGYTF
v_call: TRBV25-1; clone_size: -; j_call: TRBJ1-1; d_call: -; cdr3_nt: TGTGCCAGCAGTGAATATCGAACAGGGATCACTGAAGCTTTCTTT; cdr3_aa: CASSEYRTGITEAFF
v_call: TRBV2; clone_size: few; j_call: TRBJ1-6; d_call: -; cdr3_nt: TGTGCCAGCAGTGACAGGGAAAATTCACCCCTCCACTTT; cdr3_aa: CASSDRENSPLHF
v_call: TRBV10-3; clone_size: once; j_call: TRBJ2-7; d_call: TRBD2; cdr3_nt: TGTGCCATCAGTGAGCGGGGGACTAGCGTAGACGAGCAGTACTTC; cdr3_aa: CAISERGTSVDEQYF
v_call: TRBV6-6; clone_size: -; j_call: TRBJ2-7; d_call: TRBD2; cdr3_nt: TGTGCCAGCAGCCAACGGACTAGCGGGGGGGCAACCGAGCAGTACTTC; cdr3_aa: CASSQRTSGGATEQYF
v_call: TRBV27; clone_size: -; j_call: TRBJ2-5; d_call: -; cdr3_nt: TGTGCCAGCGGATACAACCAAGAGACCCAGTACTTC; cdr3_aa: CASGYNQETQYF
v_call: TRBV29-1; clone_size: -; j_call: TRBJ2-7; d_call: TRBD2; cdr3_nt: TGCAGCGTTGAAGTGAAACGATCGAGCGGGGGGAGCTCCTACGAGCAGTACTTC; cdr3_aa: CSVEVKRSSGGSSYEQYF
v_call: TRBV7-9; clone_size: -; j_call: TRBJ1-5; d_call: -; cdr3_nt: TGTGCCAGCAGCCGGAACAATCAGCCCCAGCATTTT; cdr3_aa: CASSRNNQPQHF
v_call: TRBV6-5; clone_size: -; j_call: TRBJ1-4; d_call: -; cdr3_nt: TGTGCCAGCAGTTACCAACCAACTAATGAAAAACTGTTTTTT; cdr3_aa: CASSYQPTNEKLFF
v_call: TRBV2; clone_size: -; j_call: TRBJ2-7; d_call: -; cdr3_nt: TGTGCCAGCAAGGGTTACGAGCAGTACTTC; cdr3_aa: CASKGYEQYF
v_call: TRBV5-1; clone_size: -; j_call: TRBJ1-6; d_call: -; cdr3_nt: TGCGCCAGCAGCGCCCAAGGACAGTTTTCACCCCTCCACTTT; cdr3_aa: CASSAQGQFSPLHF
v_call: TRBV6-5; clone_size: few; j_call: TRBJ2-2; d_call: -; cdr3_nt: TGTGCCAGCAGTATGACATCTGCCGGGGAGCTGTTTTTT; cdr3_aa: CASSMTSAGELFF
v_call: TRBV2; clone_size: once; j_call: TRBJ1-6; d_call: -; cdr3_nt: TGTGCCAGCCGTAGCCCCGGCGGATATAATTCACCCCTCCACTTT; cdr3_aa: CASRSPGGYNSPLHF
v_call: TRBV2; clone_size: -; j_call: TRBJ2-7; d_call: TRBD1; cdr3_nt: TGTGCCAGCAGTGACGCAGGGGGCCTCTACGAGCAGTACTTC; cdr3_aa: CASSDAGGLYEQYF
v_call: TRBV4-1; clone_size: -; j_call: TRBJ1-2; d_call: TRBD1; cdr3_nt: TGCGCCAGCAGTCGGCGTCCCGGGACAGAGAACTATGGCTACACCTTC; cdr3_aa: CASSRRPGTENYGYTF
v_call: TRBV5-1; clone_size: -; j_call: TRBJ1-4; d_call: TRBD1; cdr3_nt: TGCGCCAGCAGCTTGGCACCGGGACAGCAAAATGAAAAACTGTTTTTT; cdr3_aa: CASSLAPGQQNEKLFF
v_call: TRBV7-9; clone_size: -; j_call: TRBJ2-1; d_call: -; cdr3_nt: TGTGCCAGCAGCTTAGGGGCAGTTTACAATGAGCAGTTCTTC; cdr3_aa: CASSLGAVYNEQFF
v_call: TRBV12-5; clone_size: once; j_call: TRBJ1-1; d_call: TRBD1; cdr3_nt: TGTGCTAGTGGTTTTGAGGGGACAGGGGGGACTGAAGCTTTCTTT; cdr3_aa: CASGFEGTGGTEAFF
v_call: TRBV15; clone_size: -; j_call: TRBJ2-7; d_call: TRBD1; cdr3_nt: TGTGCCACCAGCAGAGATGGGACAGGGAACACCTACGAGCAGTACTTC; cdr3_aa: CATSRDGTGNTYEQYF
v_call: TRBV19; clone_size: -; j_call: TRBJ1-1; d_call: -; cdr3_nt: TGTGCCAGTAGTCGCCAACGGACAGTGAACACTGAAGCTTTCTTT; cdr3_aa: CASSRQRTVNTEAFF
v_call: TRBV10-2; clone_size: -; j_call: TRBJ1-2; d_call: TRBD1; cdr3_nt: TGCGCCAGCAGTGAGTCGAGAACCGGGACAGCCTATGGCTACACCTTC; cdr3_aa: CASSESRTGTAYGYTF
v_call: TRBV6-5; clone_size: few; j_call: TRBJ1-3; d_call: -; cdr3_nt: TGTGCCAGCAGATCATCAGGGCACTCCGGAAACACCATATATTTT; cdr3_aa: CASRSSGHSGNTIYF
v_call: TRBV5-1; clone_size: -; j_call: TRBJ2-2; d_call: TRBD1; cdr3_nt: TGCGCCAGCAGCCTCCGGCAGGGGGTCCTCGGGGAGCTGTTTTTT; cdr3_aa: CASSLRQGVLGELFF
v_call: TRBV29-1; clone_size: once; j_call: TRBJ2-1; d_call: -; cdr3_nt: TGCAGCGTTGATTACCGGAATGAGCAGTTCTTC; cdr3_aa: CSVDYRNEQFF
v_call: TRBV19; clone_size: -; j_call: TRBJ1-2; d_call: TRBD1; cdr3_nt: TGTGCCAGTAGTCAACCCACACAGGGGAGGGCCTCCTATGGCTACACCTTC; cdr3_aa: CASSQPTQGRASYGYTF
v_call: TRBV13; clone_size: -; j_call: TRBJ2-1; d_call: -; cdr3_nt: TGTGCCAGCAGCTTAAGAAGGAGCAACAATGAGCAGTTCTTC; cdr3_aa: CASSLRRSNNEQFF
v_call: TRBV27; clone_size: -; j_call: TRBJ2-7; d_call: TRBD1; cdr3_nt: TGTGCCAGCAGTTTATCGGCGGACAGGGGGCACGAGCAGTACTTC; cdr3_aa: CASSLSADRGHEQYF
v_call: TRBV6-5; clone_size: -; j_call: TRBJ2-3; d_call: -; cdr3_nt: TGTGCCAGCAGTTACTCGATGGGTAACCCTAAGCAGTATTTT; cdr3_aa: CASSYSMGNPKQYF
v_call: TRBV5-5; clone_size: -; j_call: TRBJ1-6; d_call: TRBD1; cdr3_nt: TGTGCCAGCAGCTCGCTGACAGGGGGAAATTCACCCCTCCACTTT; cdr3_aa: CASSSLTGGNSPLHF
v_call: TRBV29-1; clone_size: -; j_call: TRBJ1-1; d_call: TRBD1; cdr3_nt: TGCAGCGTTGTGGACAGGAGTCCTGAAGCTTTCTTT; cdr3_aa: CSVVDRSPEAFF
v_call: TRBV2; clone_size: -; j_call: TRBJ2-7; d_call: -; cdr3_nt: TGTGCCAGCAGTGAGTCTTTTGCCCACGAGCAGTACTTC; cdr3_aa: CASSESFAHEQYF
v_call: TRBV13; clone_size: -; j_call: TRBJ2-2; d_call: -; cdr3_nt: TGTGCCAGCAGCCGAAGCTGGGTCTCCGGGGAGCTGTTTTTT; cdr3_aa: CASSRSWVSGELFF